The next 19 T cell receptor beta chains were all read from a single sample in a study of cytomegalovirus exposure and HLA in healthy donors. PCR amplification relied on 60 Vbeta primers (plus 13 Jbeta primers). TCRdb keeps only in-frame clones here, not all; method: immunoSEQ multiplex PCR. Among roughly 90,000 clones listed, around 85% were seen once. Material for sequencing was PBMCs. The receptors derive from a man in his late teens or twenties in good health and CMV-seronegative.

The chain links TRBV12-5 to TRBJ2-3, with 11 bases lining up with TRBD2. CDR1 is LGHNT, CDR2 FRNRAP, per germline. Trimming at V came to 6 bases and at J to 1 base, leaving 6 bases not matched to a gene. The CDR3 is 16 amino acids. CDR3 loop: CASGQGTSGRTDTQYF. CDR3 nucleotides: TGTGCTAGTGGCCAAGGGACTAGCGGACGCACAGATACGCAGTATTTT.

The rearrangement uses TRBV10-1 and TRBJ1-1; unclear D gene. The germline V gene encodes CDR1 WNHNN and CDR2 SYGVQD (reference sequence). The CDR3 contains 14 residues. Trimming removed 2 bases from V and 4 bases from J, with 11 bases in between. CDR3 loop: CASSERVQATEAFF. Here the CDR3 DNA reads TGCGCCAGCAGTGAGCGCGTGCAAGCCACTGAAGCTTTCTTT.

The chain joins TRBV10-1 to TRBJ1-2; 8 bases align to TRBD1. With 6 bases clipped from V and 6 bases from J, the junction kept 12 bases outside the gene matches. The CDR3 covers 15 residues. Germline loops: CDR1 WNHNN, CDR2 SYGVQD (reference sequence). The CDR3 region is CASSQYRGVSHGYTF. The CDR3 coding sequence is TGCGCCAGCAGCCAGTACAGGGGGGTTTCTCATGGCTACACCTTC.

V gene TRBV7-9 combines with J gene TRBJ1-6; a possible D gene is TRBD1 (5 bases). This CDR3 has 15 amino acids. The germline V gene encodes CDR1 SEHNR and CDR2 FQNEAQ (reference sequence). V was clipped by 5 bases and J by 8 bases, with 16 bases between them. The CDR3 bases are TGTGCCAGCAGCACAAGCGGGACGAGGGATTCACCCCTCCACTTT. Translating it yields CASSTSGTRDSPLHF.

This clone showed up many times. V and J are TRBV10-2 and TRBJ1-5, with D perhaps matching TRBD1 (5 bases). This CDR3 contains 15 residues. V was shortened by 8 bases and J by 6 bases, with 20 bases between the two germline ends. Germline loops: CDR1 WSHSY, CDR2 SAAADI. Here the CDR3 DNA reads TGCGCCAGCTGTCAGGGCGACGGTGGCGGTCAGCCCCAGCATTTT. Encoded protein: CASCQGDGGGQPQHF.

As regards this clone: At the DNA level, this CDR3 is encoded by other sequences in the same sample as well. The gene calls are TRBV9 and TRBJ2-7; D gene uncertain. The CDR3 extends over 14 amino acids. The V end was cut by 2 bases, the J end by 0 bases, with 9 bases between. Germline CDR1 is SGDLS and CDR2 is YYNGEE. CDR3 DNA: TGTGCCAGCAGCGTTGGCGGAAGCTCCTACGAGCAGTACTTC. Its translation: CASSVGGSSYEQYF.

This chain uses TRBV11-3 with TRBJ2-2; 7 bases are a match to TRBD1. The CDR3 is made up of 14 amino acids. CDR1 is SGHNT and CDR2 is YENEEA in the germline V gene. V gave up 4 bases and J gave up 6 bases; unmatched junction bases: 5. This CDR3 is CASSYDRVAGELFF. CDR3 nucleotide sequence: TGTGCCAGCAGCTATGACAGGGTGGCCGGGGAGCTGTTTTTT.

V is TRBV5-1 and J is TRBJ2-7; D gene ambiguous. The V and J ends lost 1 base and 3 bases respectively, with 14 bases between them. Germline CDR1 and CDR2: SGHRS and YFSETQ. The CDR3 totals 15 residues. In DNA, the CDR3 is TGCGCCAGCAGCTTGCTTGGGCAGGCTATCTACGAGCAGTACTTC. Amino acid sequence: CASSLLGQAIYEQYF.

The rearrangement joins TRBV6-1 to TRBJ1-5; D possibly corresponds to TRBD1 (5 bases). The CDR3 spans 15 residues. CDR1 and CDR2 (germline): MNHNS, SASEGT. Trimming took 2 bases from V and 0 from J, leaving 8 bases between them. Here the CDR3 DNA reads TGTGCCAGCAGTGAAACCGGGGGTAGCAATCAGCCCCAGCATTTT. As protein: CASSETGGSNQPQHF.

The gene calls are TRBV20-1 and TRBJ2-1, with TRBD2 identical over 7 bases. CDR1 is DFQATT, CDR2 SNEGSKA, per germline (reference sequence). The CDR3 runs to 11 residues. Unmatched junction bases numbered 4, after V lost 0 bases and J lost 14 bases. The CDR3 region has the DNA TGCAGTGCTAGAGACCAGCGGGAAGAGTTCTTC. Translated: CSARDQREEFF.

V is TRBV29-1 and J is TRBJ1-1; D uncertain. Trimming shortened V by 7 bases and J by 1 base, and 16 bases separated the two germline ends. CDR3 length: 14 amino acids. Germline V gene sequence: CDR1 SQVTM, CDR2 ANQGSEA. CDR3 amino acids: CSGRKAVENTEAFF. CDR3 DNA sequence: TGCAGCGGGCGGAAGGCGGTCGAGAACACTGAAGCTTTCTTT.

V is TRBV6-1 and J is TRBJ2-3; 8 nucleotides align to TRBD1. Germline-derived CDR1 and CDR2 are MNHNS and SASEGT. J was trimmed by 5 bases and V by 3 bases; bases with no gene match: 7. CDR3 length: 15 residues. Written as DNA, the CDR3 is TGTGCCAGCAGTGATCGTCGACAGGGGAGAGATACGCAGTATTTT. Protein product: CASSDRRQGRDTQYF.

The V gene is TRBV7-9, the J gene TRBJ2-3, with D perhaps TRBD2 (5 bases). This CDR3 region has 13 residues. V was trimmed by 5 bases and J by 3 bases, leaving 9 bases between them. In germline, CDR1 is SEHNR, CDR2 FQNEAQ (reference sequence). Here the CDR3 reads CASSRTETDTQYF. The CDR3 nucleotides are TGTGCCAGCAGCCGGACTGAAACAGATACGCAGTATTTT.

This CDR3 reads CASSLNRNYGYTF. CDR3 coding DNA: TGTGCCAGCAGCTTAAATCGTAACTATGGCTACACCTTC. This chain joins TRBV7-9 and TRBJ1-2; no firm D call. The V and J ends lost 2 bases and 1 base respectively, with 5 bases between them. CDR1 is SEHNR, CDR2 FQNEAQ, per germline (reference sequence). The CDR3 loop spans 13 amino acids.

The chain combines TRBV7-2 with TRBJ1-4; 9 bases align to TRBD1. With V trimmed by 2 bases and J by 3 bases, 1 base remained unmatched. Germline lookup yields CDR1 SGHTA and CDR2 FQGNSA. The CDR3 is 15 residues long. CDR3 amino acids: CASSLNRGPNEKLFF. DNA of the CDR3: TGTGCCAGCAGCTTAAACAGGGGGCCTAATGAAAAACTGTTTTTT.

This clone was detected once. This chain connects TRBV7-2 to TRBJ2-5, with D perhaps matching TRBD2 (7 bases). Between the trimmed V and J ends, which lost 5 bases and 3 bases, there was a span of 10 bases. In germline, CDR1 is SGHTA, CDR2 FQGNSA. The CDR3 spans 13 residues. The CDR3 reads CASSEGGKETQYF. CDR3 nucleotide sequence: TGTGCCAGCAGCGAGGGGGGGAAAGAGACCCAGTACTTC.

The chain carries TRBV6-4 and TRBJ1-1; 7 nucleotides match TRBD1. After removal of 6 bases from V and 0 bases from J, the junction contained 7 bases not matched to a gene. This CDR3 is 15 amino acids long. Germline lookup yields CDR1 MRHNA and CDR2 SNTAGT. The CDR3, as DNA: TGTGCCAGCAGGACAGGGCGCGGTATGAACACTGAAGCTTTCTTT. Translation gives CASRTGRGMNTEAFF.

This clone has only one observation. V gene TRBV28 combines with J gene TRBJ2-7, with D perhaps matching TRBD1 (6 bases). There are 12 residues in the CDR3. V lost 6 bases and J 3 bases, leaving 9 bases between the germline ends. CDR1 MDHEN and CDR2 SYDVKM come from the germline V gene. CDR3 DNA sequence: TGTGCCAGCAGCCCGGACAGCTACGAGCAGTACTTC. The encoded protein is CASSPDSYEQYF.

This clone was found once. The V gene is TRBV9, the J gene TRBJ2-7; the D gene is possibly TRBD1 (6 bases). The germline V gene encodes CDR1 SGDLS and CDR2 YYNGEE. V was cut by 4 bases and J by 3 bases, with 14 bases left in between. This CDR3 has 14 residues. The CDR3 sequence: CASSPGDILYEQYF. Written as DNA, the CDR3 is TGTGCCAGCAGCCCTGGGGACATTCTCTACGAGCAGTACTTC.